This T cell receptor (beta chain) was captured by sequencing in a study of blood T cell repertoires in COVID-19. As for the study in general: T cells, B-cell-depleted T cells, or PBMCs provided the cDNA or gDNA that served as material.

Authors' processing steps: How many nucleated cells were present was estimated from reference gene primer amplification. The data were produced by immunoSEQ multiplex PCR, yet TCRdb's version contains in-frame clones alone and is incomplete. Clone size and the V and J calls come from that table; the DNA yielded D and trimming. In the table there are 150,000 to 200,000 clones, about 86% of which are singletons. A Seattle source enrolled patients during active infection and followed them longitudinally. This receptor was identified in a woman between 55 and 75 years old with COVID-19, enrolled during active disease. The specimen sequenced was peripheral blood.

CDR3 in amino acids: CASSGQPGLSPLHF. The CDR3 coding sequence is TGTGCCAGCAGCGGACAGCCCGGGTTATCACCCCTCCACTTT. The chain combines TRBV6-5 with TRBJ1-6, with D possibly matching TRBD1 (6 bases). This CDR3 region has 14 residues. Germline V gene lookup returns CDR1 MNHEY and CDR2 SVGAGI. Trimming removed 6 bases from V and 10 bases from J, with 16 bases in between.